These 30 T cell receptor beta chains came from one sample sequenced in a study of shared T cell receptors in the human thymus. Repertoires were generated with immunoSEQ multiplex PCR, while TCRdb's copy carries only in-frame clones and drops some. This table holds under 450,000 clones, approximately 95% found once. The sequencing sample was made of thymocytes. The source of these receptors is a human donor.

V gene TRBV4-3 combines with J gene TRBJ1-2; 10 bases align to TRBD1. The CDR3 consists of 16 residues. The germline V gene encodes CDR1 LGHNA and CDR2 YSLEER. V lost 3 bases, J lost 3 bases, and 7 bases stayed unmatched. CDR3 sequence (DNA): TGCGCCAGCAGCCAGATGTGGACAGGGGGGGACTATGGCTACACCTTC. Encoded protein: CASSQMWTGGDYGYTF.

The chain recombines TRBV29-1 with TRBJ1-5, with 10 bases aligning to TRBD1. Germline V lookup: CDR1 SQVTM, CDR2 ANQGSEA. The V gene end was trimmed by 4 bases and the J gene end by 7 bases; junction bases not matched to a gene: 4. CDR3 length: 13 amino acids. The CDR3 here is CSVGTGGKQPQHF. The DNA of the CDR3 is TGCAGCGTTGGGACAGGGGGGAAACAGCCCCAGCATTTT.

The chain uses TRBV12-5 and TRBJ2-1; TRBD2 agrees at 11 bases. Germline V gives CDR1 LGHNT, CDR2 FRNRAP. Trimming cost V 4 bases and J 8 bases; bases outside gene matches: 7. The CDR3 has 15 residues. The CDR3 sequence is CASGSGTSGGDEQFF. CDR3 coding DNA: TGTGCTAGTGGTTCCGGGACTAGCGGCGGGGATGAGCAGTTCTTC.

V usage is TRBV19 and J usage is TRBJ2-1; D might be TRBD1 (5 bases). Germline V lookup: CDR1 LNHDA, CDR2 SQIVND (reference sequence). V lost 5 bases to trimming and J lost 2 bases, with 13 bases between them. The CDR3 runs 15 residues. CDR3 in DNA: TGTGCCAGTAGTCCTGACTCAGGGACCTACAATGAGCAGTTCTTC. It is translated as CASSPDSGTYNEQFF.

The rearrangement joins TRBV29-1 to TRBJ2-7, with D maybe TRBD1 (7 bases). V lost 3 bases and J 6 bases, leaving 27 bases between the germline ends. Germline-derived CDR1 and CDR2 are SQVTM and ANQGSEA. The CDR3 extends over 17 amino acids. CDR3 DNA: TGCAGCGTTGAGGGGGACAGAGGGGGGCTTGAACTAAGCGAGCAGTACTTC. Translating gives CSVEGDRGGLELSEQYF.

This chain joins TRBV5-1 and TRBJ2-6; D unclear. Germline V gene lookup returns CDR1 SGHRS and CDR2 YFSETQ. With 7 bases removed from V and 5 bases from J, the gap between germline ends came to 13 bases. There are 14 residues in the CDR3. This CDR3 reads CASLLVLWANVLTF. CDR3 in DNA: TGCGCCAGCCTGTTGGTTCTCTGGGCCAACGTCCTGACTTTC.

V gene TRBV7-2 combines with J gene TRBJ2-5, with 9 bases aligning to TRBD1. The V segment lost 5 bases and the J segment 4 bases; nucleotides outside the gene matches: 8. This CDR3 is built from 15 residues. Germline V gene data show CDR1 as SGHTA and CDR2 as FQGNSA. The CDR3 sequence is CASSPPGQGRETQYF. The CDR3 nucleotides are TGTGCCAGCAGCCCACCGGGACAGGGACGAGAGACCCAGTACTTC.

The chain employs TRBV4-1 and TRBJ2-5, with D perhaps TRBD1 (6 bases). Looked up from germline, CDR1 is MGHRA and CDR2 is YSYEKL. V was trimmed by 4 bases and J by 1 base, leaving 10 bases between them. CDR3 length equals 14 residues. The CDR3 nucleotides are TGCGCCAGCAGCCCACCGGACAGCCAAGAGACCCAGTACTTC. Translating gives CASSPPDSQETQYF.

The V call is TRBV11-2, the J call TRBJ2-5; 7 nucleotides line up with TRBD2. The V and J ends lost 0 bases and 5 bases, in that order; junction bases with no gene match: 15. Per germline, CDR1 SGHAT and CDR2 FQNNGV. This CDR3 region has 18 residues. CDR3 coding DNA: TGTGCCAGCAGCTTAGATCTTGATATTGCGGAGGGAGGGGAGACCCAGTACTTC. Translation: CASSLDLDIAEGGETQYF.

V and J are TRBV11-2 and TRBJ1-5; 7 bases line up with TRBD1. The junction had 13 bases not matched to a gene; V was cut back by 6 bases and J by 2 bases. The length of the CDR3 is 17 residues. Per the germline V gene, CDR1 is SGHAT and CDR2 is FQNNGV. The CDR3: CASRLVQGFRGNQPQHF. CDR3 in DNA: TGTGCCAGCAGACTAGTACAGGGGTTTAGGGGCAATCAGCCCCAGCATTTT.

The V and J genes are TRBV5-4 and TRBJ2-2; 8 positions agree with TRBD1. After removal of 4 bases from V and 6 bases from J, the junction contained 5 bases not matched to a gene. Germline V CDR1 and CDR2: SGHNT, YYREEE (reference sequence). This CDR3 spans 14 amino acids. This chain's CDR3 is CASSKDREAGELFF. DNA for the CDR3: TGTGCCAGCAGCAAGGACAGGGAAGCCGGGGAGCTGTTTTTT.

The V call is TRBV28, the J call TRBJ2-7; the D gene could be TRBD1 or TRBD2 (5 bases each). Trimming took 3 bases from V and 2 from J, leaving 17 bases between them. The germline V gene has CDR1 MDHEN and CDR2 SYDVKM. The CDR3 consists of 16 residues. The CDR3 DNA is TGTGCCAGCAGTTTGAGGGGCTGGGGCCTAACCTACGAGCAGTACTTC. Its protein is CASSLRGWGLTYEQYF. Full variable domain (rest looked up from reference TRBV28 and TRBJ2-7): DVKVTQSSRYLVKRTGEKVFLECVQDMDHENMFWYRQDPGLGLRLIYFSYDVKMKEKGDIPEGYSVSREKKERFSLILESASTNQTSMYLCASSLRGWGLTYEQYFGPGTRLTVT.

The V and J genes are TRBV25-1 and TRBJ1-1; 8 bases fit TRBD1. The CDR3 length is 13 residues. Germline V lookup: CDR1 MGHDK, CDR2 SYGVNS. The trim removed 2 bases at V and 9 bases at J, leaving 5 bases unmatched. The DNA for the CDR3 is TGTGCCAGCAGTGAAGAGACAGGGGCTCAAGCTTTCTTT. Translated, it gives CASSEETGAQAFF.

The chain carries TRBV10-3 and TRBJ2-1, with D hard to call. From germline, CDR1 is ENHRY and CDR2 SYGVKD. V was trimmed by 0 bases and J by 5 bases, leaving 14 bases between them. This CDR3 is 16 amino acids long. The CDR3 here is CAISESKVWLHNEQFF. CDR3 bases: TGTGCCATCAGTGAGTCTAAGGTTTGGTTACACAATGAGCAGTTCTTC.

The chain is built from TRBV7-3 and TRBJ1-2, with D possibly matching TRBD1 (5 bases). The V gene lost 4 bases and the J gene lost 6 bases, with 12 bases spanning the gap. The CDR3 is 13 amino acids. Germline CDR1 SGHTA, CDR2 FQGTGA. Written as DNA, the CDR3 is TGTGCCAGCAGCTCCTCAGACAGAGATGGCTACACCTTC. This codes for CASSSSDRDGYTF. Full variable domain (remainder filled in from reference TRBV7-3 and TRBJ1-2): GAGVSQTPSNKVTEKGKYVELRCDPISGHTALYWYRQSLGQGPEFLIYFQGTGAADDSGLPNDRFFAVRPEGSVSTLKIQRTERGDSAVYLCASSSSDRDGYTFGSGTRLTVV.

The chain combines TRBV5-8 with TRBJ2-2; D possibly corresponds to TRBD2 (6 bases). This CDR3 region has 15 residues. V lost 0 bases to trimming and J lost 6 bases, with 12 bases between them. Per germline, CDR1 SGHTS and CDR2 YDEGEE. CDR3 DNA: TGTGCCAGCAGCTTGGTAGTCAGGGAGGCCGGGGAGCTGTTTTTT. The encoded protein is CASSLVVREAGELFF.

This rearrangement joins TRBV12-5 to TRBJ2-1; possibly TRBD2 for D (6 bases). Germline loops: CDR1 LGHNT, CDR2 FRNRAP. V lost 0 bases and J lost 4, with 13 bases in between. The CDR3 totals 16 residues. In nucleotides, the CDR3 is TGTGCTAGTGGTTTGGTACTTTTCGGGAGTTACAATGAGCAGTTCTTC. It yields the protein CASGLVLFGSYNEQFF.

This chain joins TRBV4-3 and TRBJ2-7; D possibly matches TRBD1 or TRBD2 (6 bases each). V lost 0 bases, J lost 0 bases, and 12 bases lay in between. Germline CDR1 is LGHNA and CDR2 is YSLEER. CDR3 length: 16 residues. For the CDR3, the DNA is TGCGCCAGCAGCCAAGACGAAGGGGGGCTCTCCTACGAGCAGTACTTC. The encoded protein is CASSQDEGGLSYEQYF.

The chain carries TRBV28 and TRBJ1-4, with 7 bases identical to TRBD1. From germline, CDR1 is MDHEN and CDR2 SYDVKM. The CDR3 runs 15 residues. The V and J ends lost 6 bases and 7 bases, in that order; junction bases with no gene match: 11. CDR3 protein: CASSLPGPGGEKLFF. The CDR3 DNA follows: TGTGCCAGCAGCCTCCCGGGGCCAGGGGGTGAAAAACTGTTTTTT.

This rearrangement joins TRBV29-1 to TRBJ2-7, with 10 bases aligning to TRBD1. This CDR3 comprises 12 residues. With V trimmed by 8 bases and J by 3 bases, 4 bases remained unmatched. Germline CDR1 and CDR2: SQVTM and ANQGSEA. Here the CDR3 reads CSFGDRGYEQYF. The CDR3 DNA reads as TGCAGCTTTGGGGACAGGGGCTACGAGCAGTACTTC.

This chain connects TRBV15 to TRBJ2-7, with a tentative D call TRBD2 (5 bases). There are 15 residues in the CDR3. Deletions cut 1 base from V and 6 bases from J, with 16 bases between. CDR1 is LNHNV, CDR2 YYDKDF, per germline (reference sequence). The CDR3 DNA is TGTGCCACCAGCAGAGGGCGGGCTCGTACTCGCGAGCAGTACTTC. Amino acid sequence: CATSRGRARTREQYF. The complete variable domain, with remaining parts taken from reference TRBV15 and TRBJ2-7, reads DAMVIQNPRYQVTQFGKPVTLSCSQTLNHNVMYWYQQKSSQAPKLLFHYYDKDFNNEADTPDNFQSRRPNTSFCFLDIRSPGLGDTAMYLCATSRGRARTREQYFGPGTRLTVT.

This chain joins TRBV28 and TRBJ2-2; D gene ambiguous. V was shortened by 4 bases and J by 0 bases, with 3 bases between the two germline ends. The CDR3 is made up of 13 amino acids. Germline V CDR1 and CDR2: MDHEN, SYDVKM. This CDR3 reads CASSSSNTGELFF. The CDR3 DNA follows: TGTGCCAGCAGTTCATCGAACACCGGGGAGCTGTTTTTT. Together with reference TRBV28 and TRBJ2-2, the CDR3 gives the full variable domain: DVKVTQSSRYLVKRTGEKVFLECVQDMDHENMFWYRQDPGLGLRLIYFSYDVKMKEKGDIPEGYSVSREKKERFSLILESASTNQTSMYLCASSSSNTGELFFGEGSRLTVL.

The V gene is TRBV30, the J gene TRBJ2-7; no clear D gene. The CDR3 spans 18 residues. CDR1 and CDR2 (germline): GTSNPN, SVGIG (reference sequence). V lost 0 bases and J lost 2, with 23 bases in between. CDR3 in amino acids: CAWSVKHESQKAAYEQYF. The DNA for the CDR3 is TGTGCCTGGAGTGTAAAGCACGAATCTCAAAAGGCGGCCTACGAGCAGTACTTC.

This clone was seen just once. The gene calls are TRBV10-3 and TRBJ2-3; the D gene is possibly TRBD2 (6 bases). CDR1 and CDR2 from the germline V gene are ENHRY and SYGVKD. This CDR3 has 15 residues. V was shortened by 4 bases and J by 2 bases, with 13 bases between the two germline ends. This CDR3 is CAISGVADNTDTQYF. The CDR3 nucleotides read TGTGCCATCAGTGGGGTAGCGGACAACACAGATACGCAGTATTTT.

The chain carries TRBV27 and TRBJ2-7, with 8 bases aligning to TRBD2. J lost 3 bases, V lost 6 bases, and 7 bases had no gene match. Germline V gene sequence: CDR1 MNHEY, CDR2 SMNVEV (reference sequence). The CDR3 is 14 amino acids. This chain's CDR3 is CASSPTSDGYEQYF. In DNA, the CDR3 is TGTGCCAGCAGCCCGACTAGCGATGGCTACGAGCAGTACTTC.

V usage is TRBV5-5 and J usage is TRBJ1-2; D is perhaps TRBD1 (6 bases). CDR1 and CDR2 from the germline V gene are SGHKS and YYEKEE (reference sequence). V shed 4 bases and J shed 4 bases, with 20 bases lying between them. The CDR3 runs to 16 residues. The CDR3 DNA is TGTGCCAGCAGCGCCCCCCCGGGACAAGTGAGCTATGGCTACACCTTC. This encodes CASSAPPGQVSYGYTF.

The gene calls are TRBV2 and TRBJ1-5; possible D gene TRBD1, 5 bases. This CDR3 has 16 residues. CDR1 is SNHLY, CDR2 FYNNEI, per germline. Trimming left V 7 bases short and J 4 bases short, with 20 bases between. CDR3 nucleotides: TGTGCCAGCACATGCAGGAAACAGGAAGGGAATCAGCCCCAGCATTTT. Translating it yields CASTCRKQEGNQPQHF. Complete variable domain (other parts from reference TRBV2 and TRBJ1-5): EPEVTQTPSHQVTQMGQEVILRCVPISNHLYFYWYRQILGQKVEFLVSFYNNEISEKSEIFDDQFSVERPDGSNFTLKIRSTKLEDSAMYFCASTCRKQEGNQPQHFGDGTRLSIL.

V gene TRBV21-1 combines with J gene TRBJ2-1. TRBV21-1 has pseudogene status. The CDR3 has 14 residues. The CDR3 region is CASSKEVGDNEQFF. DNA of the CDR3: TGTGCCAGCAGCAAAGAAGTGGGGGACAATGAGCAGTTCTTC.

The CDR3 DNA reads TGTGCCAGCAGTTTCTTACCGGGACTAGCGTCCTACAATGAGCAGTTCTTC. Its translation is CASSFLPGLASYNEQFF. The V and J genes are TRBV28 and TRBJ2-1, with 10 bases matching TRBD2. This CDR3 is built from 17 residues. V trimming: 3 bases; J trimming: 1 base; junction bases outside the gene matches: 6. Germline CDR1 reads MDHEN; CDR2 reads SYDVKM. Variable domain in full (rest from reference TRBV28 and TRBJ2-1): DVKVTQSSRYLVKRTGEKVFLECVQDMDHENMFWYRQDPGLGLRLIYFSYDVKMKEKGDIPEGYSVSREKKERFSLILESASTNQTSMYLCASSFLPGLASYNEQFFGPGTRLTVL.

This chain links TRBV30 with TRBJ2-1; a possible D gene is TRBD2 (6 bases). The CDR3 contains 11 residues. V was cut by 5 bases and J by 7 bases, with 9 bases left in between. In germline, CDR1 is GTSNPN, CDR2 SVGIG (reference sequence). The CDR3 is CAWGRGNEQFF. The CDR3 DNA follows: TGTGCCTGGGGCCGGGGGAATGAGCAGTTCTTC.